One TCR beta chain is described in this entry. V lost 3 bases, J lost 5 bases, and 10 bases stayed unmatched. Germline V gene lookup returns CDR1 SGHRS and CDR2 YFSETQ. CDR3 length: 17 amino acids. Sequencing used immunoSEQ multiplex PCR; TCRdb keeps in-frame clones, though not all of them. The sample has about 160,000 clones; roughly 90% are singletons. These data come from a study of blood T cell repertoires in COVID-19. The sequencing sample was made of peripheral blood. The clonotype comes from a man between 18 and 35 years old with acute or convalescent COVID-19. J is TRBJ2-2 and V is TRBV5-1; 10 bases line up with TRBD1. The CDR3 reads CASSSGRQGAGTGELFF. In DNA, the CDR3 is TGCGCCAGCAGCTCGGGGAGACAGGGGGCCGGGACCGGGGAGCTGTTTTTT.